Ten or more counts support the clone carrying this TCR beta chain. Via MiXCR, TCRdb re-called the RT-PCR reads, giving one row per CDR3 protein. The sample contains tens of thousands of distinct CDR3 sequences, around 5% of which appear only once. The source of the sample is a study of patients and donors after allogeneic stem cell transplantation. This CDR3 has 12 residues. The ends lost 3 bases at V and 9 bases at J; junction bases unmatched: 5. CDR1 LGHDT and CDR2 YNNKEL come from the germline V gene (reference sequence). The source material was blood, either unsorted or a sorted T cell fraction (not recorded which). The J gene is TRBJ2-7, the V gene TRBV3-1, with 7 bases fitting TRBD1. This sequence was found in a human donor who was either an allogeneic HSCT recipient or a stem cell or donor lymphocyte infusion donor (not recorded which). It is not recorded whose cells these are; they may come from a transplant donor. As DNA, the CDR3 is TGTGCCAGCAGCCAGCTTAGGGACAGGCAGTACTTC. It encodes CASSQLRDRQYF.